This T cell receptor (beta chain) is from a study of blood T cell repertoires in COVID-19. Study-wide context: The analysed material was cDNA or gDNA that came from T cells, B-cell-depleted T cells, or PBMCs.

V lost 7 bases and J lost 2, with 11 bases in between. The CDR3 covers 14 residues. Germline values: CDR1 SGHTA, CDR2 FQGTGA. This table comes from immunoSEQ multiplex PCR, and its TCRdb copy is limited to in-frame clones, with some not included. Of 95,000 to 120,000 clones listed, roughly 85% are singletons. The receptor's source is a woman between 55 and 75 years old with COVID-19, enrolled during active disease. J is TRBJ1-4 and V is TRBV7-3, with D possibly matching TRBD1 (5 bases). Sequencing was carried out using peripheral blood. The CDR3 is CASTGGGTNEKLFF. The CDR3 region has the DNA TGTGCCAGCACCGGTGGGGGGACTAATGAAAAACTGTTTTTT.